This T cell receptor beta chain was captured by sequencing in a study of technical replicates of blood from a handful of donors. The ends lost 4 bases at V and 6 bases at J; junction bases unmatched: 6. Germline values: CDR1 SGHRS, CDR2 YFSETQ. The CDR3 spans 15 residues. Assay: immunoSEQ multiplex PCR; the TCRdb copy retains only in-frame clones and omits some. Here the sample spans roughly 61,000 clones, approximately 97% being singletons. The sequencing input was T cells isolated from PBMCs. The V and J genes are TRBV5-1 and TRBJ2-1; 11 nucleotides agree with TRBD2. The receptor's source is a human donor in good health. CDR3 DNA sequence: TGCGCCAGCAGCGCCGGGACTAGCGGCGGCAATGAGCAGTTCTTC. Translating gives CASSAGTSGGNEQFF.